The present TCR beta chain was sequenced within a study of cytomegalovirus exposure and HLA in healthy donors. 13 Jbeta primers and 60 Vbeta primers were used for the PCR. Some clones are missing from TCRdb's copy, which holds only in-frame ones; the method was immunoSEQ multiplex PCR. The profile shows 140,000 or so clones, over 60% of them singletons. Points from the study as a whole: Per a prior analysis, the majority of TCR beta V segments were productive roughly 90% or roughly 30% of the time. When a later analysis compared HLA-associated TCR beta chains with equally common others, the HLA-associated chains turned out to be more clonally expanded and to have lower generation probabilities. Sequencing had likely introduced a cluster of highly shared sequence variants as an artifact.

Per the germline V gene, CDR1 is KGHSH and CDR2 is LQKENI. V was pared by 6 bases and J by 4 bases, with 30 bases between. This CDR3 spans 20 amino acids. A remark on this clone: No antigen is known for it.

The donors gave bone marrow, and they were healthy. This chain uses TRBV18 with TRBJ2-2; weak D call: TRBD1 (6 bases). The sample taken for sequencing was PBMCs. The sequence was collected from a woman in her thirties or forties in good health and CMV-seronegative. CDR3 residues: CASSLAVQQGFTELTGELFF. In nucleotides, the CDR3 is TGTGCCAGCTCCCTCGCGGTCCAGCAGGGGTTTACGGAGCTCACCGGGGAGCTGTTTTTT.